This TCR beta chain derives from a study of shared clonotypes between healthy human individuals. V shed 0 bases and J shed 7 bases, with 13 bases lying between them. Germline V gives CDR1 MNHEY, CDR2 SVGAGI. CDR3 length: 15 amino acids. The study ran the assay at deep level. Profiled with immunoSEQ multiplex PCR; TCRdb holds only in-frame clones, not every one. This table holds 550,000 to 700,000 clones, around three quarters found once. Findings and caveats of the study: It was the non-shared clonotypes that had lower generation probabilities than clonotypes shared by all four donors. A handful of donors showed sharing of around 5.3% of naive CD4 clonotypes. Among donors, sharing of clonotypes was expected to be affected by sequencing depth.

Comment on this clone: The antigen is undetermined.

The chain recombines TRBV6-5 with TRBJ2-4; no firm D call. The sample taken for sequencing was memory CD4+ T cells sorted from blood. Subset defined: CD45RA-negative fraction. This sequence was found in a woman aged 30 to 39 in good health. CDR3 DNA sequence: TGTGCCAGCAGTTACTCGAAGGACGTAGGGAACATTCAGTACTTC. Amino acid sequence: CASSYSKDVGNIQYF.